This entry is about one T cell receptor (beta chain). Its antigen is still unknown. One end of the junction is discordant with germline, which a read error may explain. PCR used 60 Vbeta primers and 13 Jbeta primers. Clones were sequenced by immunoSEQ multiplex PCR, and TCRdb holds only the in-frame ones, with some missing. Of 85,000 to 100,000 clones in the sample, less than 80% were seen once. These data originate in a study of cytomegalovirus exposure and HLA in healthy donors. Whole-study findings and limits: Analysis was performed later, and it showed HLA-associated TCR beta chains to be more clonally expanded than equally common others. HLA alleles showed associations with fewer than 20,000 TCR beta sequences in a later analysis, at a 0.05 false discovery rate. Rarity held for most TCR sequences, but there were some public TCRs that occurred in many donors.

CDR1 SSHAT and CDR2 FNYEAQ come from the germline V gene (reference sequence). The CDR3 loop spans 15 amino acids. The origin of this receptor is a woman aged 40 to 50 in good health and CMV-seropositive. This chain uses TRBV7-7 with TRBJ2-1; 12 bases match TRBD2. What was sequenced was PBMCs. Written as DNA, the CDR3 is TGTGCTAGCAGCTCACTAGCGGGAGGTATCAATGAGCAGTTCTTC. Translation: CASSSLAGGINEQFF. Full variable domain (remainder filled in from reference TRBV7-7 and TRBJ2-1): GAGVSQSPRYKVTKRGQDVTLRCDPISSHATLYWYQQALGQGPEFLTYFNYEAQPDKSGLPSDRFSAERPEGSISTLTIQRTEQRDSAMYRCASSSLAGGINEQFFGPGTRLTVL.